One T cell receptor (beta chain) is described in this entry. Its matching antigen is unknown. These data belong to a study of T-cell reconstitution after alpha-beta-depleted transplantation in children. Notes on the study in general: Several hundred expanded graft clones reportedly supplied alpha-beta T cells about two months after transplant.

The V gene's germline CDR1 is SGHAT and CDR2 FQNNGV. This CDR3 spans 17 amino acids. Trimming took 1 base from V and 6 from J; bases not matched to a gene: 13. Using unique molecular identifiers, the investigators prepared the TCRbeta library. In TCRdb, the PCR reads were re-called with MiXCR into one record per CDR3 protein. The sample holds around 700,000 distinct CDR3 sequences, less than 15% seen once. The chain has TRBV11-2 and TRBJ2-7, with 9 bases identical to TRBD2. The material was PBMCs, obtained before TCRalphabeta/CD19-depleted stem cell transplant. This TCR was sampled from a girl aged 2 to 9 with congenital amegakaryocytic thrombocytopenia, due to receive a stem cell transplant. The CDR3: CASSLVLGAGGISEQYF. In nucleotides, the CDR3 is TGTGCCAGCAGCTTAGTTTTAGGAGCGGGAGGTATAAGCGAGCAGTACTTC.